This entry describes one TCR beta chain. Antigen: not known. Germline V gene sequence: CDR1 SNHLY, CDR2 FYNNEI. With 2 bases removed from V and 3 bases from J, the gap between germline ends came to 11 bases. CDR3 size: 15 residues. This entry comes from a study of CD4 T cells in relation to SARS-CoV-2 and coronaviruses. The unexposed donors gave CD4+ T cells in about 2011-2018, prior to COVID-19. CD4+ T cells were isolated from the cells after around 11 days of culture. The repertoire was sequenced with immunoSEQ multiplex PCR; TCRdb's copy has only in-frame clones and lacks some. This table holds around 22,000 clones, 75% to 85% found once.

Sequenced material: CD4+ T cells from PBMCs, cultured in vitro. The receptor comes from a human donor in good health. The chain uses TRBV2 and TRBJ2-1; D uncertain. Written as DNA, the CDR3 is TGTGCCAGCAGTGAACGAATAGGCAACTACAATGAGCAGTTCTTC. Translated, it gives CASSERIGNYNEQFF. The variable domain in full, with the rest retrieved from reference TRBV2 and TRBJ2-1, is EPEVTQTPSHQVTQMGQEVILRCVPISNHLYFYWYRQILGQKVEFLVSFYNNEISEKSEIFDDQFSVERPDGSNFTLKIRSTKLEDSAMYFCASSERIGNYNEQFFGPGTRLTVL.